The 25 T cell receptor beta chains given below trace back to one sample, sequenced in a study of human T cells and chemical hapten exposure. Time point indicated: patch test 2, 6 weeks after DPC sensitization. Treatment here: therapeutic diphenylcyclopropenone sensitization with weekly scalp DPC. TCRdb re-called the RACE reads with MiXCR, one entry per CDR3 protein. The table lists roughly 120,000 distinct CDR3 sequences, roughly 9% of them singletons. The source material was whole blood, sampled in connection with sensitization to the hapten diphenylcyclopropenone (DPC). The receptors here all came from a woman aged 40-49 years with alopecia areata. Some clones in this sample may be carry-over from other donors' samples.

V is TRBV15 and J is TRBJ2-7, with 7 bases that match TRBD1. V lost 1 base and J lost 4; bases outside the gene matches: 4. The germline CDR1 and CDR2 sequences are LNHNV and YYDKDF (reference sequence). The CDR3 consists of 14 residues. The CDR3 loop is CATSRGQGSYEQYF. CDR3 DNA: TGTGCCACCAGCAGAGGACAGGGTTCATACGAGCAGTACTTC.

V gene TRBV21-1 combines with J gene TRBJ1-1. TRBV21-1 is recorded as a pseudogene. The CDR3 has 17 amino acids. The CDR3 coding sequence is TGTGCCAGCAGCAAAGTGAGGGATTGGAGGCCGAACACTGAAGCTTTCTTT. Its protein is CASSKVRDWRPNTEAFF.

V is TRBV11-2 and J is TRBJ2-1; D ambiguous. Germline V lookup: CDR1 SGHAT, CDR2 FQNNGV. Trimming shortened V by 1 base and J by 7 bases, and 8 bases separated the two germline ends. This CDR3 has 13 residues. In nucleotides, the CDR3 is TGTGCCAGCAGCTTAGGGGGTAGGAATGAGCAGTTCTTC. As protein: CASSLGGRNEQFF.

The V call is TRBV6-1, the J call TRBJ1-2, with D perhaps matching TRBD1 (5 bases). CDR3 length: 15 amino acids. Germline V lookup: CDR1 MNHNS, CDR2 SASEGT. V shed 7 bases and J shed 3 bases, with 18 bases lying between them. CDR3 loop: CASTPGDTRDYGYTF. The DNA of the CDR3 is TGTGCCAGCACACCGGGGGATACCCGAGACTATGGCTACACCTTC.

In this sample, this clonotype turned up many times. This sequence joins TRBV4-3 and TRBJ1-1; 8 bases fit TRBD1. The V gene's germline CDR1 is LGHNA and CDR2 YSLEER. Trimming at V came to 1 base and at J to 13 bases, leaving 8 bases not matched to a gene. CDR3 length: 13 amino acids. CDR3 DNA: TGCGCCAGCAGCCAAGGACAGGGGAGTATTCTTTTCTTT. This codes for CASSQGQGSILFF.

The V and J genes are TRBV5-1 and TRBJ2-5, with 10 bases identical to TRBD2. From germline, CDR1 is SGHRS and CDR2 YFSETQ. CDR3 length: 15 residues. The V and J ends lost 1 base and 3 bases, in that order; junction bases with no gene match: 3. DNA of the CDR3: TGCGCCAGCAGCTTGCGTCTAGCGGGAGAAGAGACCCAGTACTTC. Protein sequence: CASSLRLAGEETQYF.

The table lists this clonotype with many counts. The chain is built from TRBV7-2 and TRBJ1-4; D gene unclear. The CDR3 spans 13 residues. CDR1 and CDR2 from the germline V gene are SGHTA and FQGNSA. Trimming removed 5 bases at V and 5 bases at J, with 9 bases between. CDR3 DNA: TGTGCCAGCAGCCCCCGTCTAAATGAAAAACTGTTTTTT. Encoded protein: CASSPRLNEKLFF.

This clonotype has just a few counts. Because the CDR3's place on the DNA is in doubt, the DNA is left out and the CDR3 is given as listed by TCRdb. The V and J genes are TRBV7-3 and TRBJ2-6; TRBD1 was called by the table and not checked on the DNA. Germline CDR1 and CDR2: SGHTA and FQGTGA. Both ends counted, the CDR3 spans 18 residues. The CDR3 sequence: CASSFGSGEKTGANVLTF.

This clonotype was counted only a few times. The DNA for the CDR3 is TGTGCCAGCAGTGCCCCCTTCTACGAGCAGTACTTC. Translating it yields CASSAPFYEQYF. The chain joins TRBV6-2 or TRBV6-3 to TRBJ2-7; D uncertain. Trimming pared 5 bases from V and 3 bases from J, leaving 8 bases between. The CDR3 is 12 residues long. The germline CDR1 and CDR2 sequences are MNHEY and SVGEGT.

This rearrangement joins TRBV4-1 to TRBJ1-5; D might be TRBD1 (6 bases). CDR1 and CDR2 from the germline V gene are MGHRA and YSYEKL. Trimming stripped 0 bases from V and 3 bases from J, with 9 bases between. The CDR3 length is 15 residues. The chain's CDR3 is CASSQDAGANQPQHF. In nucleotides, the CDR3 is TGCGCCAGCAGCCAAGATGCAGGGGCCAATCAGCCCCAGCATTTT.

This clonotype was observed at least ten times. The V call is TRBV5-1, the J call TRBJ2-2, with 7 bases identical to TRBD1. This CDR3 comprises 16 residues. CDR1 SGHRS and CDR2 YFSETQ come from the germline V gene. The junction had 8 bases not matched to a gene; V was cut back by 2 bases and J by 4 bases. CDR3 in DNA: TGCGCCAGCAGCTTAAATCCGGGACAGATCACCGGGGAGCTGTTTTTT. Translating it yields CASSLNPGQITGELFF.

The chain has TRBV4-3 and TRBJ1-3; D not resolved. V lost 1 base and J 0 bases, leaving 10 bases between the germline ends. This CDR3 has 16 amino acids. Germline CDR1 is LGHNA and CDR2 is YSLEER. The CDR3 sequence is CASSQGMETSGNTIYF. DNA of the CDR3: TGCGCCAGCAGCCAAGGGATGGAAACCTCTGGAAACACCATATATTTT.

In this sample, this clonotype turned up once. The chain carries TRBV20-1 and TRBJ2-5; D call uncertain. The CDR3 contains 15 residues. Germline V gene data show CDR1 as DFQATT and CDR2 as SNEGSKA (reference sequence). Trimming stripped 1 base from V and 4 bases from J, with 16 bases between. The CDR3 protein is CSARGPLGMIETQYF. The DNA of the CDR3 is TGCAGTGCTAGAGGACCACTGGGGATGATAGAGACCCAGTACTTC.

The gene calls are TRBV20-1 and TRBJ1-6, with 10 positions matching TRBD1. The CDR3 has 14 amino acids. Trimming cost V 1 base and J 7 bases; bases outside gene matches: 1. Germline V gene data show CDR1 as DFQATT and CDR2 as SNEGSKA (reference sequence). CDR3 DNA sequence: TGCAGTGCTAGAGGGACAGGGGGAAATTCACCCCTCCACTTT. Translating gives CSARGTGGNSPLHF.

In this sample, this clonotype turned up a few times. V and J are TRBV7-6 and TRBJ1-2; D unresolved. CDR1 and CDR2 (germline): SGHVS, FNYEAQ. V was clipped by 5 bases and J by 3 bases, with 13 bases between them. The CDR3 runs 14 residues. CDR3 nucleotide sequence: TGTGCCAGCAGCCCGGCCAGCGCCTACTATGGCTACACCTTC. This gives the protein CASSPASAYYGYTF.

This clonotype has a count of ten or more. The chain recombines TRBV4-1 with TRBJ1-4; 7 positions match TRBD1. The trim removed 1 base at V and 6 bases at J, leaving 5 bases unmatched. This CDR3 is 15 amino acids long. Germline CDR1 MGHRA, CDR2 YSYEKL. The CDR3 DNA reads as TGCGCCAGCAGCCAAGTGGGGACAGTGGATGAAAAACTGTTTTTT. It encodes CASSQVGTVDEKLFF.

This sequence joins TRBV6-6 and TRBJ1-5; TRBD1 is a possible D gene (5 bases). V lost 7 bases and J 2 bases, leaving 15 bases between the germline ends. Germline-derived CDR1 and CDR2 are MNHNY and SVGAGI (reference sequence). The CDR3 covers 15 residues. CDR3 loop: CASTPRGKGNQPQHF. CDR3 DNA: TGTGCCAGCACCCCCCGGGGGAAGGGCAATCAGCCCCAGCATTTT.

The chain uses TRBV4-3 and TRBJ1-3, with 9 bases lining up with TRBD1. Germline assignment: CDR1 LGHNA and CDR2 YSLEER. J lost 4 bases, V lost 3 bases, and 13 bases had no gene match. The CDR3 extends over 18 amino acids. The CDR3 sequence is CASSHAYGGQGQGNTIYF. CDR3 DNA: TGCGCCAGCAGCCACGCTTATGGAGGACAGGGGCAAGGAAACACCATATATTTT.

This clonotype was recorded a few times. J is TRBJ1-4 and V is TRBV27; D gene unclear. CDR1 is MNHEY and CDR2 is SMNVEV in the germline V gene (reference sequence). CDR3 length: 13 residues. V shed 4 bases and J shed 7 bases, with 10 bases lying between them. The CDR3, as DNA: TGTGCCAGCAGTTACGCTACTCGTGAAAAACTGTTTTTT. Its translation: CASSYATREKLFF.

This clonotype was seen many times. This chain joins TRBV20-1 and TRBJ2-4, with TRBD2 identical over 12 bases. J was trimmed by 6 bases and V by 0 bases; bases with no gene match: 3. The V gene's germline CDR1 is DFQATT and CDR2 SNEGSKA (reference sequence). CDR3 size: 15 residues. The CDR3 nucleotides are TGCAGTGCTAGAGATCAACTAGCGGGGGGAAACATTCAGTACTTC. This encodes CSARDQLAGGNIQYF.

V gene TRBV10-3 combines with J gene TRBJ2-5, with D possibly TRBD1 on 5 matching bases. The CDR3 runs 13 residues. V was shortened by 8 bases and J by 3 bases, with 13 bases between the two germline ends. Germline-derived CDR1 and CDR2 are ENHRY and SYGVKD. The CDR3 nucleotides read TGTGCCATCGGCGACATCAGGGAAGAGACCCAGTACTTC. This gives the protein CAIGDIREETQYF.

This clonotype was recorded a few times. The gene calls are TRBV19 and TRBJ2-1; D gene unclear. The CDR3 contains 13 residues. Per germline, CDR1 LNHDA and CDR2 SQIVND (reference sequence). Trimming took 3 bases from V and 10 from J, leaving 13 bases between them. Here the CDR3 DNA reads TGTGCCAGTAGTATCATGCAGCAGCGCGAGCAGTTCTTC. Encoded protein: CASSIMQQREQFF.

This clonotype was seen a few times. The CDR3 here is CASSFGTGSEQYF. The CDR3 coding sequence is TGTGCCAGCAGTTTTGGGACAGGGTCCGAGCAGTACTTC. The gene calls are TRBV6-2 or TRBV6-3 and TRBJ2-7; TRBD1 matches 9 bases. There are 13 residues in the CDR3. CDR1 is MNHEY and CDR2 is SVGEGT in the germline V gene. The V segment lost 4 bases and the J segment 6 bases; nucleotides outside the gene matches: 4.

This clonotype has only a few counts. V gene TRBV7-2 combines with J gene TRBJ1-6, with D perhaps TRBD1 (5 bases). The CDR3 has 16 amino acids. Germline CDR1 SGHTA, CDR2 FQGNSA. Trimming shortened V by 6 bases and J by 8 bases, and 20 bases separated the two germline ends. CDR3 nucleotides: TGTGCCAGCAGTCAAAACCGGGACCGGGGATATTCACCCCTCCACTTT. This translates into CASSQNRDRGYSPLHF.

With regard to this clonotype: A much larger clone is a single base away; this may be a read error. The genes are TRBV11-3 and TRBJ2-1; D remains unclear. The CDR3 is 14 residues long. V lost 1 base, J lost 8 bases, and 12 bases lay in between. The germline V gene has CDR1 SGHNT and CDR2 YENEEA. In DNA form, the CDR3 reads TGTGCCAGCAGCTTAGCGGTGGGATACGATGAGCAGTTCTTC. Amino acid sequence: CASSLAVGYDEQFF.